Sequencing of this TCR beta chain was carried out in a study of response to subunit inactivated influenza vaccine. The study's findings and limits: A suggestion made by the authors is that each seasonal influenza vaccination recruits few new T cells.

This CDR3 has 16 amino acids. With 6 bases removed from V and 7 bases from J, the gap between germline ends came to 22 bases. In its sample, this clonotype was seen many times. Its antigen is as yet unknown. One entry per CDR3 protein results from TCRdb running MiXCR on the RT-PCR reads. Here the sample spans around 580,000 distinct CDR3 sequences, about 12% being singletons. This material consisted of PBMCs from blood, taken on the day of vaccination. The sequence came from a man in his fifties or sixties who received an inactivated influenza vaccine. The gene calls are TRBV12-3 or TRBV12-4 and TRBJ2-1; either TRBD1 or TRBD2 may supply D (5 bases each). For the CDR3, the DNA is TGTGCCAGCAGGCCACCCTCGAGGGGACGGGAAAATGAGCAGTTCTTC. Protein sequence: CASRPPSRGRENEQFF.